Sequencing of this T cell receptor (beta chain) was carried out in a study of T cell repertoires in cytomegalovirus infection. Study overall: Recently identified HLA-C-restricted CMV epitopes and well-studied HLA-B-restricted CMV epitopes were used by the study. Signatures in public TCR beta sequences pointed to both CMV infection and matching HLA type. Findings and limits, study-wide: The cumulative frequency of public TCR beta families distinguished individuals who carried CMV together with the relevant HLA.

TCRdb recomputed calls from the reads with MiXCR, one row per CDR3 protein. The table lists approximately 280,000 distinct CDR3 sequences, roughly 21% of them singletons. The CDR3 runs to 13 residues. CDR1 is MGHDK, CDR2 SYGVNS, per germline. Trimming cost V 4 bases and J 3 bases, with 9 bases left between them. Points on this clonotype: Its antigen is unknown.

The sample in question was cultured PBMCs, obtained from culture after CMV antigen stimulation. The sequence was obtained from a human donor in good health (CMV status not recorded). Some clones in this sample may be carry-over from other donors' samples. The chain employs TRBV25-1 and TRBJ1-2; D unclear. The CDR3 bases are TGTGCCAGCAGTGTGGGTTCTCACTATGGCTACACCTTC. Translated: CASSVGSHYGYTF.